One sample yielded the 18 T cell receptor beta chains listed below, sequenced in a study of early T cells in non-severe SARS-CoV-2 infection. TCRdb analysed the 5' RACE reads with MiXCR anew, one entry per CDR3 protein. The profile shows more than 90,000 distinct CDR3 sequences, 8% to 13% of them singletons. The sequencing sample was made of whole blood. These receptors were collected from an adult who was a healthcare worker with PCR-confirmed SARS-CoV-2 infection or an uninfected control (not recorded which).

V gene TRBV6-1 combines with J gene TRBJ1-1; D is uncertain. The V and J ends lost 9 bases and 4 bases respectively, with 12 bases between them. CDR1 MNHNS and CDR2 SASEGT come from the germline V gene. CDR3 length: 12 residues. The CDR3 spells CASGREGTEAFF. CDR3 sequence (DNA): TGTGCCAGTGGTCGGGAGGGCACTGAAGCTTTCTTT.

This clonotype occurred a few times. This chain joins TRBV12-3 or TRBV12-4 and TRBJ2-6; D uncertain. The CDR3 is 17 residues long. With 1 base removed from V and 1 base from J, the gap between germline ends came to 11 bases. The CDR3 DNA is TGTGCCAGCAGTTTAGTCTCAACTGTATCTGGGGCCAACGTCCTGACTTTC. This sequence encodes CASSLVSTVSGANVLTF.

The V call is TRBV7-3, the J call TRBJ2-1, with 9 bases matching TRBD2. The V and J ends lost 5 bases and 11 bases, in that order; junction bases with no gene match: 13. Per germline, CDR1 SGHTA and CDR2 FQGTGA. The CDR3 length is 15 residues. The CDR3 loop reads CASSPRLGSGGKQFF. The CDR3 DNA sequence: TGTGCCAGCAGCCCCCGCCTCGGTAGCGGGGGCAAGCAGTTCTTC. The variable domain in full, completed from reference TRBV7-3 and TRBJ2-1, reads GAGVSQTPSNKVTEKGKYVELRCDPISGHTALYWYRQSLGQGPEFLIYFQGTGAADDSGLPNDRFFAVRPEGSVSTLKIQRTERGDSAVYLCASSPRLGSGGKQFFGPGTRLTVL.

This clonotype was observed many times. This chain links TRBV6-6 with TRBJ1-5; D is perhaps TRBD1 (5 bases). Trimming took 0 bases from V and 4 from J, leaving 10 bases between them. The germline gives CDR1 MNHNY, CDR2 SVGAGI (reference sequence). CDR3 length: 15 amino acids. CDR3 DNA: TGTGCCAGCAGTTACTCGATCAGGGAGAATCAGCCCCAGCATTTT. It translates to CASSYSIRENQPQHF.

The chain joins TRBV5-1 to TRBJ1-1; perhaps TRBD1 as D (5 bases). This CDR3 has 13 residues. The germline gives CDR1 SGHRS, CDR2 YFSETQ. V gave up 6 bases and J gave up 6 bases, with 15 bases separating them. CDR3 DNA: TGCGCCAGCACCTTTACCGGGGGTTCTGAAGCTTTCTTT. It encodes CASTFTGGSEAFF.

Many counts were recorded for this clonotype. The rearrangement links TRBV3-1 to TRBJ1-5; possibly TRBD1 for D (6 bases). CDR3 length equals 14 residues. Germline CDR1 reads LGHDT; CDR2 reads YNNKEL (reference sequence). Deletions cut 2 bases from V and 1 base from J, with 6 bases between. CDR3 DNA: TGTGCCAGCAGCCAAACAGGGAGCAATCAGCCCCAGCATTTT. Protein product: CASSQTGSNQPQHF.

This clonotype was seen repeatedly, ten times or more. The rearrangement uses TRBV28 and TRBJ2-1, with D maybe TRBD2 (5 bases). CDR3 length: 13 residues. From germline, CDR1 is MDHEN and CDR2 SYDVKM. V gave up 5 bases and J gave up 7 bases, with 12 bases separating them. The CDR3 nucleotides read TGTGCCAGCAGTCCCTTAGGGAGTAATGAGCAGTTCTTC. Translating gives CASSPLGSNEQFF.

The V call is TRBV7-4, the J call TRBJ2-7, with 8 positions matching TRBD1. The germline V gene has CDR1 SGHVT and CDR2 SQSDAQ. CDR3 size: 15 residues. Unmatched junction bases numbered 5, after V lost 2 bases and J lost 2 bases. CDR3 amino acids: CASSLTTGAPYEQYF. In DNA form, the CDR3 reads TGTGCCAGCAGCTTAACGACAGGGGCCCCCTACGAGCAGTACTTC.

This clonotype was seen repeatedly, ten times or more. This rearrangement joins TRBV29-1 to TRBJ1-1; D is ambiguous. The germline V gene has CDR1 SQVTM and CDR2 ANQGSEA. This CDR3 is built from 9 residues. V shed 3 bases and J shed 4 bases, with 0 bases lying between them. The CDR3 sequence is CSVDTEAFF. DNA of the CDR3: TGCAGCGTTGACACTGAAGCTTTCTTT.

This clonotype was recorded a few times. The chain has TRBV29-1 and TRBJ2-7; D may match TRBD1 or TRBD2 (5 bases each). The CDR3 loop spans 14 amino acids. V lost 6 bases to trimming and J lost 0 bases, with 15 bases between them. CDR1 and CDR2 (germline): SQVTM, ANQGSEA. Here the CDR3 DNA reads TGCAGCGTAGCCGGGACGGGGAGCTCCTACGAGCAGTACTTC. Amino acid sequence: CSVAGTGSSYEQYF.

The CDR3 DNA reads as TGTGCCAGCAGCTTTCAGGGTGAAAACATTCAGTACTTC. Its translation is CASSFQGENIQYF. The V call is TRBV7-2, the J call TRBJ2-4; possible D gene TRBD1, 5 bases. Germline-derived CDR1 and CDR2 are SGHTA and FQGNSA. The CDR3 has 13 residues. Trimming cost V 3 bases and J 5 bases, with 8 bases left between them.

This clonotype was seen many times. CDR3 in amino acids: CASSFGLAGGSGTGELFF. CDR3 bases: TGTGCCAGCAGCTTCGGACTAGCGGGAGGGTCCGGCACCGGGGAGCTGTTTTTT. The chain recombines TRBV7-6 with TRBJ2-2, with 15 bases fitting TRBD2. Germline assignment: CDR1 SGHVS and CDR2 FNYEAQ. The CDR3 contains 18 residues. The V and J ends lost 3 bases and 4 bases, in that order; junction bases with no gene match: 6.

This chain connects TRBV20-1 to TRBJ1-2; D possibly corresponds to TRBD1 (6 bases). From germline, CDR1 is DFQATT and CDR2 SNEGSKA (reference sequence). The CDR3 is made up of 12 amino acids. V dropped 5 bases and J dropped 4 bases, with 11 bases sitting between them. As DNA, the CDR3 is TGCAGTGCTTCGACAGGCGCCTATGGCTACACCTTC. Amino acid sequence: CSASTGAYGYTF.

There are many counts of this clonotype. The chain has TRBV6-5 and TRBJ2-3, with D possibly being TRBD1 (5 bases). From germline, CDR1 is MNHEY and CDR2 SVGAGI. CDR3 size: 16 residues. The V end lost 0 bases, the J end lost 3 bases, and 13 bases lay between the germline ends. CDR3 sequence reads: CASSYSGRGVTDTQYF. The CDR3 DNA reads as TGTGCCAGCAGTTACTCTGGTAGGGGTGTTACAGATACGCAGTATTTT.

CDR3 DNA: TGCAGTGCTAGCGGAAACTACGAGCAGTACTTC. Its protein is CSASGNYEQYF. The chain is built from TRBV20-1 and TRBJ2-7; D gene unclear. V was clipped by 3 bases and J by 3 bases, with 6 bases between them. CDR3 length equals 11 residues. Germline loops: CDR1 DFQATT, CDR2 SNEGSKA (reference sequence).

The rearrangement joins TRBV9 to TRBJ1-2; 9 bases match TRBD1. This CDR3 is built from 14 residues. CDR1 SGDLS and CDR2 YYNGEE come from the germline V gene. V dropped 5 bases and J dropped 8; count of bases not matched to a gene: 10. The CDR3 DNA reads as TGTGCCAGCAGTTACGCCGGGACAGGGAACGGCTACACCTTC. Its protein product is CASSYAGTGNGYTF.

This clonotype has at least ten counts. The CDR3 nucleotides are TGCAGCGTTGCCCAGGGCGATGAAAAACTGTTTTTT. Residues: CSVAQGDEKLFF. The gene calls are TRBV29-1 and TRBJ1-4; D perhaps matches TRBD1 (5 bases). Trimming cost V 4 bases and J 6 bases, with 9 bases left between them. This CDR3 is 12 amino acids long. CDR1 and CDR2 from the germline V gene are SQVTM and ANQGSEA. Complete variable domain (other parts from reference TRBV29-1 and TRBJ1-4): SAVISQKPSRDICQRGTSLTIQCQVDSQVTMMFWYRQQPGQSLTLIATANQGSEATYESGFVIDKFPISRPNLTFSTLTVSNMSPEDSSIYLCSVAQGDEKLFFGSGTQLSVL.

In this sample, this clonotype turned up many times. The CDR3 loop reads CASSPPGANTEAFF. CDR3 in DNA: TGTGCCAGCTCACCACCGGGGGCGAACACTGAAGCTTTCTTT. The chain links TRBV18 to TRBJ1-1; D may be TRBD1 (6 bases). The V end was cut by 0 bases, the J end by 1 base, with 6 bases between. The CDR3 is 14 residues long. Germline CDR1 and CDR2: KGHSH and LQKENI. Full variable domain (rest looked up from reference TRBV18 and TRBJ1-1): NAGVMQNPRHLVRRRGQEARLRCSPMKGHSHVYWYRQLPEEGLKFMVYLQKENIIDESGMPKERFSAEFPKEGPSILRIQQVVRGDSAAYFCASSPPGANTEAFFGQGTRLTVV.